This T cell receptor (beta chain) was profiled in a study of Tregs in tolerant kidney transplant recipients. Study-wide findings and caveats: Tregs expanded with activated donor B cells seemed most donor-specific. For some patients, primers changed over time, blocking nucleotide-level comparison.

Profiled with immunoSEQ multiplex PCR; TCRdb holds only in-frame clones, not every one. The sample shows tens of thousands of clones, approximately 91% of them seen only once. To note about this clone: Its specificity is not known.

The CDR3 has 15 amino acids. Germline loops: CDR1 SNHLY, CDR2 FYNNEI. The junction had 10 bases not matched to a gene; V was cut back by 6 bases and J by 2 bases. This receptor was taken from a human donor who received a combined kidney and bone marrow transplant. The sequenced sample was CD4+ T cells from blood, obtained before the transplant. The rearrangement links TRBV2 to TRBJ2-7; 7 bases match TRBD2. The CDR3 here is CASRARRDYTYEQYF. The CDR3 bases are TGTGCCAGCAGAGCTCGCCGGGACTACACCTACGAGCAGTACTTC.